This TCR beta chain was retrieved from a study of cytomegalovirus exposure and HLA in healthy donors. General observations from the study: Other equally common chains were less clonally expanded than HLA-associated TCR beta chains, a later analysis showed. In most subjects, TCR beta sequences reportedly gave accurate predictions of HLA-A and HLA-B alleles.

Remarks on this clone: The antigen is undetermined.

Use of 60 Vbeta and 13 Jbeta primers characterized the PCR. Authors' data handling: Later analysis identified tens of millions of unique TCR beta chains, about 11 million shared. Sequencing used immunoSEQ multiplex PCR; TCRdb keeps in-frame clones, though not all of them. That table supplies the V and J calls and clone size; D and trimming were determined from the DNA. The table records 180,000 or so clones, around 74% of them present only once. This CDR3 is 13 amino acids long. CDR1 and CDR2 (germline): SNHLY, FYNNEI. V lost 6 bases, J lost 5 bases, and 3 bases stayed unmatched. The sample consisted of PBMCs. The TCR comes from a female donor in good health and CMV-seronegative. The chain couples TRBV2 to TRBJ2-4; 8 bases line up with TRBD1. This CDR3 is CASRGGQENIQYF. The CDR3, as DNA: TGTGCCAGCAGGGGGGGACAGGAAAACATTCAGTACTTC. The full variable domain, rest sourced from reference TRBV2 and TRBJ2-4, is EPEVTQTPSHQVTQMGQEVILRCVPISNHLYFYWYRQILGQKVEFLVSFYNNEISEKSEIFDDQFSVERPDGSNFTLKIRSTKLEDSAMYFCASRGGQENIQYFGAGTRLSVL.